Shown below are 27 T cell receptor beta chains from a single sample sequenced in a study of blood T cell repertoires in COVID-19. Measured with immunoSEQ multiplex PCR; TCRdb has only the in-frame clones, and not every one. The table includes approximately 76,000 clones, roughly nine tenths detected once. The sample taken for sequencing was peripheral blood. These receptor sequences come from a woman in her fifties or sixties with acute or convalescent COVID-19.

This clone was seen a single time. CDR3 protein: CASSQDSAGENEQFF. The CDR3 region has the DNA TGTGCCAGCAGCCAAGATTCGGCAGGGGAGAATGAGCAGTTCTTC. This rearrangement joins TRBV3-1 (or the pseudogene TRBV3-2) to TRBJ2-1, with D perhaps matching TRBD1 (6 bases). The CDR3 loop spans 15 amino acids. V lost 0 bases and J 7 bases, leaving 13 bases between the germline ends. CDR1 is LGHDT and CDR2 is YNNKEL in the germline V gene (reference sequence).

This clone was seen a handful of times. The chain couples TRBV5-6 to TRBJ1-2; D may be TRBD1 (6 bases). The germline CDR1 and CDR2 sequences are SGHDT and YYEEEE. The CDR3 loop spans 14 amino acids. V was shortened by 0 bases and J by 7 bases, with 13 bases between the two germline ends. Here the CDR3 DNA reads TGTGCCAGCAGCTTGGTTGGCAGGGGCATTGGCTACACCTTC. This gives the protein CASSLVGRGIGYTF.

The V gene is TRBV10-2, the J gene TRBJ1-1; the D gene is possibly TRBD1 (6 bases). Germline V gene lookup returns CDR1 WSHSY and CDR2 SAAADI. This CDR3 is 14 amino acids long. Trimming took off 6 bases at V and 1 base at J, with 12 bases between the two ends. The CDR3 coding sequence is TGCGCCAGCAGGCTTAACAGGGAGAACACTGAAGCTTTCTTT. Translating it yields CASRLNRENTEAFF.

V and J are TRBV4-1 and TRBJ2-1; 11 bases map to TRBD2. V dropped 6 bases and J dropped 6; count of bases not matched to a gene: 7. This CDR3 has 15 amino acids. Germline V gene sequence: CDR1 MGHRA, CDR2 YSYEKL. This CDR3 is CASRHTSGGLNEQFF. CDR3 nucleotide sequence: TGCGCCAGCAGACACACTAGCGGGGGTCTCAATGAGCAGTTCTTC.

CDR3 in DNA: TGTGCCAGTAGTCAAAATCCCCGGGATACGCAGTATTTT. As protein: CASSQNPRDTQYF. This chain links TRBV19 with TRBJ2-3; no firm D call. Germline CDR1 and CDR2: LNHDA and SQIVND (reference sequence). This CDR3 contains 13 residues. V lost 5 bases and J 6 bases, leaving 12 bases between the germline ends. Full variable domain (rest looked up from reference TRBV19 and TRBJ2-3): DGGITQSPKYLFRKEGQNVTLSCEQNLNHDAMYWYRQDPGQGLRLIYYSQIVNDFQKGDIAEGYSVSREKKESFPLTVTSAQKNPTAFYLCASSQNPRDTQYFGPGTRLTVL.

The chain recombines TRBV4-1 with TRBJ2-3, with D perhaps matching TRBD1 (5 bases). The CDR3 runs 17 residues. From germline, CDR1 is MGHRA and CDR2 YSYEKL. Trimming left V 3 bases short and J 1 base short, with 17 bases between. The CDR3 nucleotides read TGCGCCAGCAGCCACATACTACGGACATCTCGCACAGATACGCAGTATTTT. This translates into CASSHILRTSRTDTQYF.

The gene calls are TRBV11-2 and TRBJ2-7; a possible D gene is TRBD2 (6 bases). The CDR3 covers 17 residues. V was pared by 0 bases and J by 7 bases, with 22 bases between. Germline V gives CDR1 SGHAT, CDR2 FQNNGV. CDR3 sequence reads: CASSLDNSPPGGIEQYF. CDR3 coding DNA: TGTGCCAGCAGCTTAGACAACTCCCCCCCCGGGGGAATAGAGCAGTACTTC.

This chain uses TRBV5-1 with TRBJ1-1, with 7 bases matching TRBD1. The germline gives CDR1 SGHRS, CDR2 YFSETQ. With 0 bases clipped from V and 3 bases from J, the junction kept 5 bases outside the gene matches. The CDR3 has 15 amino acids. As DNA, the CDR3 is TGCGCCAGCAGCTTGGGAGGGGGCGCAGACACTGAAGCTTTCTTT. It encodes CASSLGGGADTEAFF.

This chain uses TRBV3-1 (or the pseudogene TRBV3-2) with TRBJ1-1, with 8 nucleotides matching TRBD1. The germline CDR1 and CDR2 sequences are LGHDT and YNNKEL (reference sequence). The J segment lost 2 bases and the V segment lost 3 bases, leaving 5 bases of the junction unmatched. The CDR3 covers 15 residues. The CDR3 loop is CASSQVGQGNTEAFF. The CDR3 DNA is TGTGCCAGCAGCCAGGTAGGACAGGGAAACACTGAAGCTTTCTTT.

The V and J genes are TRBV19 and TRBJ2-1, with TRBD2 matching 11 bases. Germline V CDR1 and CDR2: LNHDA, SQIVND (reference sequence). Trimming took 4 bases from V and 5 from J; bases not matched to a gene: 10. This CDR3 is built from 17 residues. In DNA, the CDR3 is TGTGCCAGTAGTACCCAATCTAGCGGGGGGCCCCACAATGAGCAGTTCTTC. It translates to CASSTQSSGGPHNEQFF.

The gene calls are TRBV7-8 and TRBJ2-3; no clear D. The CDR3 has 18 amino acids. Germline assignment: CDR1 SGHVS and CDR2 FQNEAQ. The ends were cut back, 0 bases at V and 2 bases at J, with 18 bases in the middle. The CDR3 bases are TGTGCCAGCAGCTTAGCGCTCGGTAATGAGTTATCCACAGATACGCAGTATTTT. Translating gives CASSLALGNELSTDTQYF.

The chain uses TRBV27 and TRBJ2-5; 8 positions match TRBD2. CDR3 length: 16 residues. V trimming: 4 bases; J trimming: 4 bases; junction bases outside the gene matches: 11. Germline loops: CDR1 MNHEY, CDR2 SMNVEV (reference sequence). The CDR3 DNA reads TGTGCCAGCAGTTCCAGGGCCAGCGGGGGACGAGAGACCCAGTACTTC. Translating it yields CASSSRASGGRETQYF.

V gene TRBV19 combines with J gene TRBJ1-1, with 8 positions matching TRBD1. The CDR3 is 17 residues long. Trimming at V came to 5 bases and at J to 3 bases, leaving 14 bases not matched to a gene. Germline assignment: CDR1 LNHDA and CDR2 SQIVND (reference sequence). CDR3 DNA: TGTGCCAGTAGTCCAAGCTCCCCATACAGGGGGGACACTGAAGCTTTCTTT. It is translated as CASSPSSPYRGDTEAFF.

The J gene is TRBJ2-1, the V gene TRBV15, with D possibly matching TRBD2 (5 bases). Germline V gene data show CDR1 as LNHNV and CDR2 as YYDKDF (reference sequence). The CDR3 sequence is 14 residues long. Trimming pared 3 bases from V and 7 bases from J, leaving 13 bases between. As DNA, the CDR3 is TGTGCCACCAGCAGGGGAATTCGAGGGAATGAGCAGTTCTTC. The encoded protein is CATSRGIRGNEQFF.

The rearrangement uses TRBV19 and TRBJ1-4; tentatively, D is TRBD1 (6 bases). The germline V gene has CDR1 LNHDA and CDR2 SQIVND (reference sequence). Trimming shortened V by 3 bases and J by 0 bases, and 17 bases separated the two germline ends. The CDR3 is 18 amino acids. CDR3 region: CASSIAGGGQPTNEKLFF. The CDR3 coding sequence is TGTGCCAGTAGTATTGCAGGCGGGGGGCAACCAACTAATGAAAAACTGTTTTTT.

Notes on this clone: The junction departs from the called germline gene at one end, perhaps through a read error. This sequence joins TRBV9 and TRBJ2-1; 7 bases are a match to TRBD1. The CDR3 loop spans 17 amino acids. The V gene's germline CDR1 is SGDLS and CDR2 YYNGEE. The CDR3 DNA sequence: TGTACCAGCAGCGTATACCCCCTAGGACAGGCCCTCAATGAGCAGTTCTTC. It encodes CTSSVYPLGQALNEQFF.

The chain recombines TRBV7-9 with TRBJ2-3, with 9 bases lining up with TRBD1. V lost 5 bases to trimming and J lost 5 bases; unmatched junction nucleotides: 20. Germline V gene data show CDR1 as SEHNR and CDR2 as FQNEAQ (reference sequence). The CDR3 consists of 19 residues. CDR3 sequence (DNA): TGTGCCAGCAGCCGCTTACCCCCGGGGGACAGGGATAATCAAGATACGCAGTATTTT. This codes for CASSRLPPGDRDNQDTQYF.

The chain is built from TRBV15 and TRBJ1-3; D possibly corresponds to TRBD1 (5 bases). There are 18 residues in the CDR3. V shed 0 bases and J shed 1 base, with 16 bases lying between them. Germline assignment: CDR1 LNHNV and CDR2 YYDKDF (reference sequence). CDR3 nucleotide sequence: TGTGCCACCAGCAGAGAGGGAGGGGTCCTCTCTTCTGGAAACACCATATATTTT. Translated: CATSREGGVLSSGNTIYF.

This chain links TRBV11-3 with TRBJ2-1, with 8 nucleotides matching TRBD2. CDR3 length: 15 residues. CDR1 and CDR2 (germline): SGHNT, YENEEA. V lost 0 bases and J lost 6; bases outside the gene matches: 4. This chain's CDR3 is CASSLEAGEGNEQFF. CDR3 nucleotide sequence: TGTGCCAGCAGCTTAGAAGCGGGGGAAGGCAATGAGCAGTTCTTC.

The chain recombines TRBV28 with TRBJ1-5; D is unresolved. The V end lost 2 bases, the J end lost 2 bases, and 10 bases lay between the germline ends. Germline assignment: CDR1 MDHEN and CDR2 SYDVKM. The length of the CDR3 is 15 residues. The CDR3 coding sequence is TGTGCCAGCAGTTTACAACTAATAGGCAATCAGCCCCAGCATTTT. Translation gives CASSLQLIGNQPQHF. Together with reference TRBV28 and TRBJ1-5, the CDR3 gives the full variable domain: DVKVTQSSRYLVKRTGEKVFLECVQDMDHENMFWYRQDPGLGLRLIYFSYDVKMKEKGDIPEGYSVSREKKERFSLILESASTNQTSMYLCASSLQLIGNQPQHFGDGTRLSIL.

This chain links TRBV6-2 or TRBV6-3 with TRBJ1-1; no clear D gene. CDR1 and CDR2 (germline): MNHEY, SVGEGT. CDR3 length: 14 amino acids. Trimming removed 2 bases at V and 1 base at J, with 8 bases between. This chain's CDR3 is CASSYAGQNTEAFF. The CDR3 DNA sequence: TGTGCCAGCAGTTACGCAGGCCAGAACACTGAAGCTTTCTTT.

This clone was observed a single time. The chain employs TRBV20-1 and TRBJ2-5, with D perhaps matching TRBD2 (6 bases). The germline V gene encodes CDR1 DFQATT and CDR2 SNEGSKA (reference sequence). The CDR3 covers 14 residues. The V end was cut by 3 bases, the J end by 5 bases, with 16 bases between. In DNA, the CDR3 is TGCAGTGCTAGTCCACTGGAGGGTTGGGAGACCCAGTACTTC. Protein product: CSASPLEGWETQYF.

The rearrangement uses TRBV18 and TRBJ2-1, with D maybe TRBD1 (7 bases). The CDR3 is made up of 14 amino acids. Trimming pared 4 bases from V and 10 bases from J, leaving 17 bases between. CDR1 is KGHSH, CDR2 LQKENI, per germline. CDR3 sequence (DNA): TGTGCCAGCTCACTAACGACAGGGACTGGGGAGCAGTTCTTC. Its protein is CASSLTTGTGEQFF.

The genes are TRBV30 and TRBJ2-1, with D possibly being TRBD2 (6 bases). Germline V gene sequence: CDR1 GTSNPN, CDR2 SVGIG (reference sequence). Trimming took 4 bases from V and 15 from J, leaving 19 bases between them. There are 12 residues in the CDR3. The CDR3, as DNA: TGTGCCTGGACCGGACTATCGACGAGGGCGTTCTTC. The encoded protein is CAWTGLSTRAFF.

The genes are TRBV27 and TRBJ2-7, with 9 positions matching TRBD1. This CDR3 region has 14 residues. Trimming at V came to 7 bases and at J to 5 bases, leaving 9 bases not matched to a gene. The germline CDR1 and CDR2 sequences are MNHEY and SMNVEV (reference sequence). The CDR3 nucleotides are TGTGCCAGCACCCCCGGGACAGGGATCCACGAGCAGTACTTC. This encodes CASTPGTGIHEQYF.

The chain couples TRBV2 to TRBJ1-5, with a weak D call TRBD1 (6 bases). V lost 6 bases, J lost 4 bases, and 16 bases lay in between. Germline values: CDR1 SNHLY, CDR2 FYNNEI. The CDR3 is 15 amino acids. The CDR3 region has the DNA TGTGCCAGCAGCATAGGACAGCGTGAAAATCAGCCCCAGCATTTT. Residues: CASSIGQRENQPQHF.

This clone was seen a single time. This chain connects TRBV5-1 to TRBJ2-3, with D unresolved. This CDR3 is built from 17 residues. In germline, CDR1 is SGHRS, CDR2 YFSETQ. With 0 bases removed from V and 2 bases from J, the gap between germline ends came to 16 bases. The CDR3 DNA reads as TGCGCCAGCAGCTTGGATCGTTGGGCTGTTGACACAGATACGCAGTATTTT. Residues: CASSLDRWAVDTDTQYF. Combining the CDR3 with reference TRBV5-1 and TRBJ2-3 gives the whole variable domain KAGVTQTPRYLIKTRGQQVTLSCSPISGHRSVSWYQQTPGQGLQFLFEYFSETQRNKGNFPGRFSGRQFSNSRSEMNVSTLELGDSALYLCASSLDRWAVDTDTQYFGPGTRLTVL.